This T cell receptor (beta chain) was found in a study of early T cells in non-severe SARS-CoV-2 infection. Overall study: Whole-blood bulk RNA, unsorted, was sequenced, and chains were unpaired. Whole-study results and caveats: Anti-spike CD8 responses were favored by VDJdb matching, which missed private and CD4 specificities.

Each cDNA molecule carried a unique molecular identifier. TCRdb re-called the 5' RACE reads with MiXCR, one entry per CDR3 protein. The table shows tens of thousands of distinct CDR3 sequences, with approximately 12% occurring only once. Trimming removed 4 bases at V and 3 bases at J, with 28 bases between. The CDR3 consists of 19 residues. The germline CDR1 and CDR2 sequences are LGHDT and YNNKEL (reference sequence). Regarding this clonotype: Its target is unknown.

V gene TRBV3-1 combines with J gene TRBJ2-7; weak D call: TRBD1 (5 bases). The sequencing input was whole blood. This clonotype was obtained from an adult who was a healthcare worker with PCR-confirmed SARS-CoV-2 infection or an uninfected control (not recorded which). For the CDR3, the DNA is TGTGCCAGCAGCCCGTTGACAGAGAAACACCACGGGCCCTACTACGAGCAGTACTTC. Translating gives CASSPLTEKHHGPYYEQYF.